The sequence of this T cell receptor (beta chain) was determined in a study of blood T cell repertoires in COVID-19. The wider study: The origin of the acute and convalescent COVID-19 samples was the United States, Italy and Spain. The analysed material was cDNA or gDNA that came from T cells, B-cell-depleted T cells, or PBMCs.

The CDR3 covers 14 residues. Germline CDR1 and CDR2: SGHAT and FQNNGV. Trimming removed 3 bases at V and 7 bases at J, with 12 bases between. In the source study's methods: Amplification of reference gene primers was used by the study to estimate nucleated cell counts. The data were produced by immunoSEQ multiplex PCR, yet TCRdb's version contains in-frame clones alone and is incomplete. V, J and clone size are those of that table, while D and trimming were read from the DNA. The sample has over 85,000 clones, around 90% seen once. Sequencing was done on a sample of peripheral blood. The sequence derives from a middle-aged man with active COVID-19. The chain has TRBV11-2 and TRBJ1-4; D not certain. CDR3 sequence reads: CASSFTQDFEKLFF. Here the CDR3 DNA reads TGTGCCAGCAGCTTCACCCAGGACTTTGAAAAACTGTTTTTT.